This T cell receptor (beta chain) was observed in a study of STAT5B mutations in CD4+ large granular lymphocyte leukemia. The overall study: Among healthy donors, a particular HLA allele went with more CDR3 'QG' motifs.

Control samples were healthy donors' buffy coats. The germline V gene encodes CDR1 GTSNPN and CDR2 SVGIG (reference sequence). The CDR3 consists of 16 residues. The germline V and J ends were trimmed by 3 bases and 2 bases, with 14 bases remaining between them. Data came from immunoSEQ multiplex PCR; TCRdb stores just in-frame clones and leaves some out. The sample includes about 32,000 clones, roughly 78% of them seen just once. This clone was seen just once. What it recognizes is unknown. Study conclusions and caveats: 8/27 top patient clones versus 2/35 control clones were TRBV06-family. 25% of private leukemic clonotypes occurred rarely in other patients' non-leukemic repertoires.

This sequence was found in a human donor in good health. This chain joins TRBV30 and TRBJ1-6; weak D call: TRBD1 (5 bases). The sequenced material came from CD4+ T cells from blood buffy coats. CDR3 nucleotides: TGTGCCTGGAGGCGCGGGGGGAAGCCCTATAATTCACCCCTCCACTTT. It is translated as CAWRRGGKPYNSPLHF.